The 4 T cell receptor beta chains reported below all come from one sample, sequenced in a study of cytomegalovirus exposure and HLA in healthy donors (dated by TCRdb to about 2017). Libraries were prepared through the immunoSEQ multiplex PCR assay. A mixture of 60 forward primers for TCR Vbeta segments and 13 reverse primers for TCR Jbeta segments was used in the multiplex PCR. TCRdb mirrors the immuneACCESS table, restricted to in-frame sequences. Some clones are absent from its copies; in checked studies, under half trace to an unresolved V gene, and the reason for the others is unknown. The sample yields approximately 160,000 clones; approximately 80% were counted once. Of the sample, around 1.6% falls within the top ten clones. Input material: PBMCs. These TCRs come from a woman younger than 45 in good health and CMV-seronegative.

This clone has only a few counts. The chain joins TRBV18 to TRBJ2-7; 8 nucleotides agree with TRBD1. The CDR3 spans 14 residues. The V segment lost 6 bases and the J segment 2 bases; nucleotides outside the gene matches: 6. The germline V gene has CDR1 KGHSH and CDR2 LQKENI. The CDR3 DNA reads TGTGCCAGCTCCAAAGGACAGGGTACCTACGAGCAGTACTTC. Protein: CASSKGQGTYEQYF.

The chain couples TRBV5-1 to TRBJ1-2; a possible D gene is TRBD1 (6 bases). V was pared by 4 bases and J by 3 bases, with 16 bases between. The CDR3 has 15 amino acids. Per the germline V gene, CDR1 is SGHRS and CDR2 is YFSETQ. CDR3 DNA: TGCGCCAGCAGCCTGACCGGGACATGGGACTATGGCTACACCTTC. Protein product: CASSLTGTWDYGYTF.

This clone appeared a single time. J is TRBJ2-7 and V is TRBV2; TRBD2 aligns across 10 bases. CDR3 length equals 17 residues. Trimming removed 4 bases from V and 0 bases from J; junction bases left unmatched: 9. Germline values: CDR1 SNHLY, CDR2 FYNNEI. This CDR3 reads CASSGQTSGHFSYEQYF. The CDR3, as DNA: TGTGCCAGCAGTGGCCAGACTAGCGGGCACTTCTCCTACGAGCAGTACTTC.

V and J are TRBV14 and TRBJ1-1; D unclear. CDR1 and CDR2 (germline): SGHDN, FVKESK. The germline V and J ends were trimmed by 0 bases and 7 bases, with 9 bases remaining between them. The CDR3 has 13 residues. Here the CDR3 DNA reads TGTGCCAGCAGCCAAGATCTTTCGTATGAAGCTTTCTTT. Translation gives CASSQDLSYEAFF.